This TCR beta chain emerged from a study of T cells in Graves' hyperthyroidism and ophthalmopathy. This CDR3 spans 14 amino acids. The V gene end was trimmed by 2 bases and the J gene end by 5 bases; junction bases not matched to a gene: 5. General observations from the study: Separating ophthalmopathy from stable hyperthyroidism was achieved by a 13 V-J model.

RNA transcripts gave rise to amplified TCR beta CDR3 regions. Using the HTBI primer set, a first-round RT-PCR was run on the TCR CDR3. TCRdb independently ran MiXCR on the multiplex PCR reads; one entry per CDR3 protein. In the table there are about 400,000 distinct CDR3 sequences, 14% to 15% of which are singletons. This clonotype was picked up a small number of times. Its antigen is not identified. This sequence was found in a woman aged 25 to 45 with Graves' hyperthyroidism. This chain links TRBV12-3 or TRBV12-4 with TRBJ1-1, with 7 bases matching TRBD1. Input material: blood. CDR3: CASSLRTGVTEAFF. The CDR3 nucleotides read TGTGCCAGCAGTTTACGTACAGGGGTAACTGAAGCTTTCTTT.